Below, 2 T cell receptor beta chains from the same sample are listed, as sequenced in a study of CD8 T cells in ankylosing spondylitis. In TCRdb, the 5' RACE reads were re-called with MiXCR into one record per CDR3 protein. The sample includes some 350,000 distinct CDR3 sequences, roughly 14% of them seen just once. Sequencing was done on a sample of blood, either unsorted or a sorted T cell fraction (not recorded which). These receptors were collected from a male donor with ankylosing spondylitis or in good health (not recorded which).

The CDR3 is CASLDLAGARDTQYF. DNA for the CDR3: TGTGCCAGCCTAGACCTAGCGGGAGCGAGAGATACGCAGTATTTT. V gene TRBV19 combines with J gene TRBJ2-3, with 10 positions matching TRBD2. The V segment lost 9 bases and the J segment 5 bases; nucleotides outside the gene matches: 11. This CDR3 spans 15 amino acids. The germline V gene encodes CDR1 LNHDA and CDR2 SQIVND (reference sequence).

In this sample, this clonotype turned up a few times. This chain joins TRBV10-3 and TRBJ2-7; 10 bases are shared with TRBD1. The V gene's germline CDR1 is ENHRY and CDR2 SYGVKD. The CDR3 is 13 amino acids. After removal of 7 bases from V and 3 bases from J, the junction contained 3 bases not matched to a gene. CDR3 DNA: TGTGCCATCACCAGGACAGGGGGCTACGAGCAGTACTTC. Translation: CAITRTGGYEQYF.